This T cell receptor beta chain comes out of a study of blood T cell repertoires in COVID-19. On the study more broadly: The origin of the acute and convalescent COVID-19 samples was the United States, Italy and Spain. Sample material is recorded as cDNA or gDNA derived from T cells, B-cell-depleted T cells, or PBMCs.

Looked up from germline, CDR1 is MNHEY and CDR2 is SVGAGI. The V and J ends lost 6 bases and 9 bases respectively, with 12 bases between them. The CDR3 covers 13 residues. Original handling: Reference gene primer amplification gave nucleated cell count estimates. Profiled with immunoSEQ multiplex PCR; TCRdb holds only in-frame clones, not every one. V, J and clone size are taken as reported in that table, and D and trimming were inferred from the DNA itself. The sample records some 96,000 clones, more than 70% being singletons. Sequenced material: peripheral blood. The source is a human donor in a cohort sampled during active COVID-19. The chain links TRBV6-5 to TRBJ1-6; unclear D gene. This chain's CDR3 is CASREGLRSPLHF. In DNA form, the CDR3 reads TGTGCCAGCAGAGAGGGCCTCCGTTCACCCCTCCACTTT.